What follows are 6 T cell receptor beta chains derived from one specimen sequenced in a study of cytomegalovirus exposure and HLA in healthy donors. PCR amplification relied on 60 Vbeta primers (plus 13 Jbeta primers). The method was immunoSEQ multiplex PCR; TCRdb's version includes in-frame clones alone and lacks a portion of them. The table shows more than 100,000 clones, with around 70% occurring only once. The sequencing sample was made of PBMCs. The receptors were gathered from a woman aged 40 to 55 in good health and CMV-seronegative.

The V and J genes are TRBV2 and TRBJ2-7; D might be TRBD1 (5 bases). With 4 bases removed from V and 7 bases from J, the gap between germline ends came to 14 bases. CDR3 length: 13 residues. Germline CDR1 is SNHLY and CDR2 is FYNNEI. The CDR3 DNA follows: TGTGCCAGCAGTGTTGGGGCGTACAAAGAGCAGTACTTC. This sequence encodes CASSVGAYKEQYF.

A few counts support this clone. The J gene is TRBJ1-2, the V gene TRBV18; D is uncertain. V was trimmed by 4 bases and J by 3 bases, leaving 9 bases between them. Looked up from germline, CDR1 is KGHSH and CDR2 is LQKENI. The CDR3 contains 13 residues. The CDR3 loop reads CASSRPEDYGYTF. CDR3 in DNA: TGTGCCAGCTCACGGCCTGAAGACTATGGCTACACCTTC.

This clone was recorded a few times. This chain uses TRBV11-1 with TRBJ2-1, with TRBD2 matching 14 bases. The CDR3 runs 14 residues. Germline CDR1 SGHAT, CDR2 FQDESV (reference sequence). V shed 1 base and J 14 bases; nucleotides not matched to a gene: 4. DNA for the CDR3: TGTGCCAGCAGCTTAGAGATGACTAGCGGGAGGGAGTTCTTC. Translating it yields CASSLEMTSGREFF.

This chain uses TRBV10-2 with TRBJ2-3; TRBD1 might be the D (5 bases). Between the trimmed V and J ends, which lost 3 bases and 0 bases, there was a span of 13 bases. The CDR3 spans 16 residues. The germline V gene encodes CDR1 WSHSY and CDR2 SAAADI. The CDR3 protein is CASSDQGAMSTDTQYF. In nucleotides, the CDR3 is TGCGCCAGCAGTGATCAAGGGGCTATGAGCACAGATACGCAGTATTTT.

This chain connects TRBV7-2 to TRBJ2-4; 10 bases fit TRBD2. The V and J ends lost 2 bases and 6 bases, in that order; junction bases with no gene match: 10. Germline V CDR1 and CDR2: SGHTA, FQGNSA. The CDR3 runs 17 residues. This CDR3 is CASSLRASGGYGNIQYF. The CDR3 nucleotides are TGTGCCAGCAGCTTAAGGGCTAGCGGGGGCTACGGAAACATTCAGTACTTC.

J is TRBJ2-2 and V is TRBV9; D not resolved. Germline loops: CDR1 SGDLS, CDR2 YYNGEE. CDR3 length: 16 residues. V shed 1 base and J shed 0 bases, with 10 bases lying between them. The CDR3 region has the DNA TGTGCCAGCAGCGTAAGCCAGGCCCCGAACACCGGGGAGCTGTTTTTT. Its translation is CASSVSQAPNTGELFF.